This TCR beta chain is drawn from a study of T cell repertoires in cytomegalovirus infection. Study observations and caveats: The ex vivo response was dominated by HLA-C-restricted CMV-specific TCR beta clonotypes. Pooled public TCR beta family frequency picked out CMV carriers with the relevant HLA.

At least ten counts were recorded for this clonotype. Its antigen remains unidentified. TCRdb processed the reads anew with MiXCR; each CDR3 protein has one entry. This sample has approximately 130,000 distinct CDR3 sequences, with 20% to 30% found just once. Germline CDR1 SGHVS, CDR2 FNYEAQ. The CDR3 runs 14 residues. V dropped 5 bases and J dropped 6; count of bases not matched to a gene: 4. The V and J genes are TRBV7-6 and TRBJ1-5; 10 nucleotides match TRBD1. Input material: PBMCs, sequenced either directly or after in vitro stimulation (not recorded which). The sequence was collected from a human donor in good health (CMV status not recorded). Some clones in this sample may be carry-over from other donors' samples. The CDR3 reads CASSPGQGIQPQHF. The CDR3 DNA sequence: TGTGCCAGCAGCCCGGGACAGGGGATTCAGCCCCAGCATTTT.